Following are 24 T cell receptor beta chains from one sample sequenced in a study of shared clonotypes between healthy human individuals. The method was immunoSEQ multiplex PCR; TCRdb's version includes in-frame clones alone and lacks a portion of them. The sample lists some 2 million clones, about 95% occurring once. CD8 cells regarded as naive lacked CD45RO, were positively chosen for CCR7, and omitted terminally differentiated effector memory CD45RA+ cells. Source material: naive CD8+ T cells sorted from blood. Receptor source: a man between 18 and 35 years old in good health.

The gene calls are TRBV30 and TRBJ2-3, with a weak D call TRBD1 (6 bases). The V end lost 0 bases, the J end lost 4 bases, and 20 bases lay between the germline ends. This CDR3 comprises 17 residues. Germline CDR1 GTSNPN, CDR2 SVGIG (reference sequence). As DNA, the CDR3 is TGTGCCTGGAGTGTACTCGACGGGACAAAGACATCAGATACGCAGTATTTT. Translating gives CAWSVLDGTKTSDTQYF.

This chain links TRBV9 with TRBJ2-7; a weak D match, TRBD1 (6 bases). The CDR3 runs to 12 residues. Trimming pared 4 bases from V and 4 bases from J, leaving 9 bases between. Germline V gene sequence: CDR1 SGDLS, CDR2 YYNGEE. This CDR3 is CASSYQGYEQYF. The CDR3 nucleotides read TGTGCCAGCAGCTATCAGGGGTACGAGCAGTACTTC.

The chain couples TRBV6-1 to TRBJ2-1; a possible D gene is TRBD2 (6 bases). The CDR3 contains 16 residues. Trimming took off 3 bases at V and 2 bases at J, with 14 bases between the two ends. Germline CDR1 MNHNS, CDR2 SASEGT. The CDR3 bases are TGTGCCAGCAGTGACGTCTTAGCGGTGGCCTACAATGAGCAGTTCTTC. It translates to CASSDVLAVAYNEQFF.

The chain uses TRBV5-8 and TRBJ2-7, with D perhaps TRBD1 (6 bases). V was pared by 5 bases and J by 0 bases, with 15 bases between. The CDR3 consists of 15 residues. Germline CDR1 reads SGHTS; CDR2 reads YDEGEE. The CDR3 is CASRGAGQSSYEQYF. The CDR3 nucleotides read TGTGCCAGCAGGGGGGCCGGACAGAGCTCCTACGAGCAGTACTTC.

The rearrangement links TRBV4-3 to TRBJ2-3, with D possibly matching TRBD1 (5 bases). The CDR3 has 15 amino acids. The V and J ends lost 0 bases and 3 bases respectively, with 10 bases between them. Germline loops: CDR1 LGHNA, CDR2 YSLEER. The CDR3 bases are TGCGCCAGCAGCCAAGATTGGGGCCAAACAGATACGCAGTATTTT. Its protein product is CASSQDWGQTDTQYF.

The gene calls are TRBV30 and TRBJ2-1; D is possibly TRBD1 (7 bases). Trimming removed 0 bases from V and 12 bases from J, with 15 bases in between. The CDR3 consists of 13 residues. CDR1 is GTSNPN and CDR2 is SVGIG in the germline V gene (reference sequence). The CDR3 is CAWSVVGRGAQFF. The DNA for the CDR3 is TGTGCCTGGAGTGTAGTCGGCAGGGGGGCGCAGTTCTTC.

V and J are TRBV13 and TRBJ1-2; D unresolved. The CDR3 totals 15 residues. Deletions cut 0 bases from V and 5 bases from J, with 13 bases between. The germline CDR1 and CDR2 sequences are PRHDT and FYEKMQ (reference sequence). The CDR3 is CASSLGDPGRYGYTF. CDR3 coding DNA: TGTGCCAGCAGCTTAGGTGACCCTGGCAGGTATGGCTACACCTTC.

The chain links TRBV19 to TRBJ2-3, with D tentatively TRBD2 (5 bases). Germline CDR1 reads LNHDA; CDR2 reads SQIVND (reference sequence). With 0 bases removed from V and 5 bases from J, the gap between germline ends came to 9 bases. The CDR3 has 14 residues. The CDR3: CASSIELVLDTQYF. The CDR3 DNA sequence: TGTGCCAGTAGTATAGAACTAGTCCTAGATACGCAGTATTTT.

A single count supports this clone. The chain joins TRBV13 to TRBJ2-1; 12 nucleotides line up with TRBD1. V dropped 3 bases and J dropped 6; count of bases not matched to a gene: 6. CDR3 size: 16 residues. Germline CDR1 is PRHDT and CDR2 is FYEKMQ (reference sequence). The chain's CDR3 is CASSFSGTGGFNEQFF. The CDR3 DNA reads as TGTGCCAGCAGCTTCTCCGGGACAGGGGGCTTCAATGAGCAGTTCTTC.

This chain links TRBV15 with TRBJ1-1; TRBD1 aligns across 9 bases. V was pared by 8 bases and J by 9 bases, with 10 bases of the junction left unmatched. The CDR3 contains 13 residues. Germline values: CDR1 LNHNV, CDR2 YYDKDF (reference sequence). The CDR3 DNA sequence: TGTGCCACCGTTCCGACAGGGGGTGTAAAAGCTTTCTTT. Protein: CATVPTGGVKAFF.

The CDR3 coding sequence is TGTGCCAGCAGCCCGTCGACAGTGGTCGGCAATCAGCCCCAGCATTTT. Amino acid sequence: CASSPSTVVGNQPQHF. The genes are TRBV7-8 and TRBJ1-5; tentatively, D is TRBD1 (5 bases). The V end lost 5 bases, the J end lost 2 bases, and 16 bases lay between the germline ends. CDR1 is SGHVS, CDR2 FQNEAQ, per germline. The CDR3 has 16 residues.

The chain has TRBV11-3 and TRBJ2-1; 7 bases agree with TRBD2. CDR1 is SGHNT and CDR2 is YENEEA in the germline V gene. This CDR3 is built from 16 residues. V gave up 0 bases and J gave up 2 bases; unmatched junction bases: 4. Here the CDR3 reads CASSLDRDYPYNEQFF. CDR3 nucleotides: TGTGCCAGCAGCTTAGATCGGGACTACCCCTACAATGAGCAGTTCTTC.

The chain employs TRBV6-5 and TRBJ1-2; a possible D gene is TRBD1 (5 bases). Deletions cut 7 bases from V and 6 bases from J, with 15 bases between. The CDR3 runs to 13 residues. Germline V gives CDR1 MNHEY, CDR2 SVGAGI. The CDR3 here is CASNNRTIDGYTF. CDR3 DNA: TGTGCCAGCAACAATCGGACAATCGATGGCTACACCTTC.

V is TRBV6-6 and J is TRBJ2-1, with 9 bases identical to TRBD1. Germline assignment: CDR1 MNHNY and CDR2 SVGAGI (reference sequence). This CDR3 is built from 14 residues. The trim removed 4 bases at V and 9 bases at J, leaving 7 bases unmatched. DNA for the CDR3: TGTGCCAGCAGTTCCCTTACAGGGGGCCTTGAGCAGTTCTTC. It is translated as CASSSLTGGLEQFF.

This clone has just one count. The rearrangement links TRBV28 to TRBJ1-1; the match to TRBD1 covers 10 bases. The CDR3 length is 13 residues. The V and J ends lost 5 bases and 12 bases, in that order; junction bases with no gene match: 9. CDR1 is MDHEN, CDR2 SYDVKM, per germline. CDR3 nucleotide sequence: TGTGCCAGCAGTGTTTTGGGACAGGGGTATTCTTTCTTT. This encodes CASSVLGQGYSFF.

This sequence joins TRBV10-2 and TRBJ2-7; TRBD2 aligns across 8 bases. The CDR3 is 14 amino acids. Trimming at V came to 10 bases and at J to 2 bases, leaving 10 bases not matched to a gene. CDR1 is WSHSY and CDR2 is SAAADI in the germline V gene. The CDR3 sequence: CATREGGPAYEQYF. CDR3 nucleotides: TGCGCCACCCGGGAGGGGGGGCCAGCCTACGAGCAGTACTTC.

This chain connects TRBV27 to TRBJ1-1, with TRBD1 matching 8 bases. This CDR3 contains 16 residues. Trimming at V came to 8 bases and at J to 4 bases, leaving 15 bases not matched to a gene. Germline values: CDR1 MNHEY, CDR2 SMNVEV (reference sequence). CDR3 loop: CASGFLTVTGGTEAFF. Written as DNA, the CDR3 is TGTGCCAGCGGGTTTCTCACCGTAACAGGGGGCACTGAAGCTTTCTTT.

This clone was detected once. This chain links TRBV7-9 with TRBJ2-1; D gene unclear. Looked up from germline, CDR1 is SEHNR and CDR2 is FQNEAQ (reference sequence). This CDR3 is built from 15 residues. The V and J ends lost 4 bases and 0 bases respectively, with 10 bases between them. CDR3 loop: CASSSQTTSYNEQFF. The CDR3 nucleotides read TGTGCCAGCAGCTCCCAAACTACCTCCTACAATGAGCAGTTCTTC.

The CDR3, as DNA: TGCGCCAGCAGCCCCAGTTCGATGAACACTGAAGCTTTCTTT. Translation: CASSPSSMNTEAFF. The chain carries TRBV4-1 and TRBJ1-1, with no clear D. Germline CDR1 MGHRA, CDR2 YSYEKL. V lost 4 bases, J lost 0 bases, and 9 bases lay in between. This CDR3 has 14 amino acids.

The chain couples TRBV13 to TRBJ2-3, with TRBD2 matching 7 bases. The V segment lost 4 bases and the J segment 5 bases; nucleotides outside the gene matches: 9. The CDR3 covers 15 residues. Germline-derived CDR1 and CDR2 are PRHDT and FYEKMQ (reference sequence). CDR3 region: CASSSSGSGEDTQYF. Here the CDR3 DNA reads TGTGCCAGCAGCTCCTCAGGGAGCGGGGAAGATACGCAGTATTTT.

The table lists this clone with a few counts. This sample includes further DNA sequences coding for the same CDR3. The rearrangement joins TRBV27 to TRBJ1-1; no clear D gene. CDR3 length: 13 residues. Trimming took 2 bases from V and 1 from J, leaving 5 bases between them. Germline loops: CDR1 MNHEY, CDR2 SMNVEV (reference sequence). CDR3 sequence: CASSLAGNTEAFF. In nucleotides, the CDR3 is TGTGCCAGCAGTTTAGCGGGGAACACTGAAGCTTTCTTT.

This chain uses TRBV5-1 with TRBJ2-5, with TRBD2 matching over 13 bases. CDR1 and CDR2 from the germline V gene are SGHRS and YFSETQ. The CDR3 runs to 18 residues. Trimming took 2 bases from V and 5 from J; bases not matched to a gene: 12. In DNA, the CDR3 is TGCGCCAGCAGCTTACTTACTAGCGGGAGGGCCAATCAGGAGACCCAGTACTTC. It codes for CASSLLTSGRANQETQYF.

A single count supports this clone. This chain connects TRBV7-9 to TRBJ2-4; 7 positions agree with TRBD2. Germline V CDR1 and CDR2: SEHNR, FQNEAQ (reference sequence). The ends lost 0 bases at V and 5 bases at J; junction bases unmatched: 4. The CDR3 sequence is 15 residues long. CDR3 sequence (DNA): TGTGCCAGCAGCTTAGCTAGCGGGTCCGAAAACATTCAGTACTTC. Residues: CASSLASGSENIQYF.

J is TRBJ2-6 and V is TRBV27; TRBD2 is a possible D gene (6 bases). This CDR3 is built from 16 residues. Germline-derived CDR1 and CDR2 are MNHEY and SMNVEV (reference sequence). The V and J ends lost 2 bases and 4 bases respectively, with 12 bases between them. CDR3 DNA: TGTGCCAGCAGTTTAGGTGGAGGGTTCGGGGCCAACGTCCTGACTTTC. Translating gives CASSLGGGFGANVLTF.